Following are 32 T cell receptor beta chains from one sample sequenced in a study of cytomegalovirus exposure and HLA in healthy donors. The PCR made use of 60 Vbeta and 13 Jbeta primers. The table came from immunoSEQ multiplex PCR; TCRdb's copy has only in-frame clones and leaves some out. The data hold 150,000 or so clones, with 82% observed a single time. The source material was PBMCs. The origin of the receptors is a man aged 18 to 29 in good health and CMV-seropositive.

The chain has TRBV28 and TRBJ2-7; 10 nucleotides align to TRBD1. Trimming took 5 bases from V and 2 from J; bases not matched to a gene: 6. CDR3 size: 15 residues. In germline, CDR1 is MDHEN, CDR2 SYDVKM. CDR3 sequence: CASSPRTGGTYEQYF. The CDR3 DNA reads TGTGCCAGCAGTCCACGGACAGGGGGGACCTACGAGCAGTACTTC. Full variable domain (outside the CDR3, taken from reference TRBV28 and TRBJ2-7): DVKVTQSSRYLVKRTGEKVFLECVQDMDHENMFWYRQDPGLGLRLIYFSYDVKMKEKGDIPEGYSVSREKKERFSLILESASTNQTSMYLCASSPRTGGTYEQYFGPGTRLTVT.

The gene calls are TRBV19 and TRBJ2-2; D is unresolved. Germline V gene data show CDR1 as LNHDA and CDR2 as SQIVND (reference sequence). The CDR3 has 11 amino acids. Trimming removed 9 bases at V and 6 bases at J, with 8 bases between. The CDR3 DNA is TGTGCCAGCCATTCCCCCGGGGAGCTGTTTTTT. Its protein product is CASHSPGELFF.

J is TRBJ2-6 and V is TRBV9, with 7 positions matching TRBD2. V was clipped by 0 bases and J by 0 bases; unmatched bases: 6. Germline lookup yields CDR1 SGDLS and CDR2 YYNGEE. This CDR3 comprises 18 residues. CDR3 in amino acids: CASSVALGGGSGANVLTF. For the CDR3, the DNA is TGTGCCAGCAGCGTAGCTTTAGGCGGGGGCTCTGGGGCCAACGTCCTGACTTTC.

The table lists this clone with a count of one. The chain couples TRBV4-1 to TRBJ2-7; D is undetermined. V gave up 2 bases and J gave up 4 bases, with 9 bases separating them. Germline V gene sequence: CDR1 MGHRA, CDR2 YSYEKL. There are 13 residues in the CDR3. CDR3 protein: CASSQSPVYEQYF. The DNA of the CDR3 is TGCGCCAGCAGCCAATCGCCGGTTTACGAGCAGTACTTC.

The chain employs TRBV14 and TRBJ2-1; D not certain. There are 14 residues in the CDR3. From germline, CDR1 is SGHDN and CDR2 FVKESK. V dropped 4 bases and J dropped 0 bases, with 7 bases sitting between them. The CDR3 region has the DNA TGTGCCAGCAGCCCTGTGAGCTCCTACAATGAGCAGTTCTTC. Its protein product is CASSPVSSYNEQFF.

This sequence joins TRBV5-4 and TRBJ2-7; 8 nucleotides line up with TRBD2. The CDR3 consists of 13 residues. J lost 4 bases, V lost 4 bases, and 4 bases had no gene match. From germline, CDR1 is SGHNT and CDR2 YYREEE (reference sequence). The CDR3 loop reads CASSPGLAYEQYF. The CDR3 DNA sequence: TGTGCCAGCAGCCCAGGACTAGCTTACGAGCAGTACTTC.

As concerns this clone: A junction boundary mismatches the germline segment, possibly from a read error. The CDR3 DNA reads TGTGCTAGCAGCTCGTCGGGACTGCAAGAGACCCAGTACTTC. It specifies CASSSSGLQETQYF. This chain connects TRBV7-7 to TRBJ2-5; a possible D gene is TRBD2 (6 bases). This CDR3 spans 14 amino acids. Germline lookup yields CDR1 SSHAT and CDR2 FNYEAQ (reference sequence).

The chain links TRBV5-4 to TRBJ2-1, with 8 nucleotides matching TRBD2. With 1 base clipped from V and 9 bases from J, the junction kept 3 bases outside the gene matches. The CDR3 is made up of 13 amino acids. Germline values: CDR1 SGHNT, CDR2 YYREEE (reference sequence). The CDR3 is CASSLTSGSEQFF. The CDR3 nucleotides read TGTGCCAGCAGCTTGACTAGCGGAAGTGAGCAGTTCTTC.

The J gene is TRBJ2-1, the V gene TRBV7-9, with 7 bases aligning to TRBD2. V lost 1 base, J lost 15 bases, and 6 bases stayed unmatched. The CDR3 contains 12 residues. Germline V gene sequence: CDR1 SEHNR, CDR2 FQNEAQ (reference sequence). As DNA, the CDR3 is TGTGCCAGCAGCTTAGTTGGACTAGGAGGGTTCTTC. Protein: CASSLVGLGGFF.

The rearrangement uses TRBV7-9 and TRBJ1-1, with a possible D match to TRBD1 (5 bases). Trimming took off 11 bases at V and 6 bases at J, with 13 bases between the two ends. This CDR3 is 11 amino acids long. The germline CDR1 and CDR2 sequences are SEHNR and FQNEAQ (reference sequence). CDR3 loop: CAGRRGPEAFF. The CDR3 bases are TGTGCCGGTCGGAGGGGACCTGAAGCTTTCTTT.

The chain recombines TRBV4-1 with TRBJ2-7; D perhaps matches TRBD1 (6 bases). V lost 1 base and J 5 bases, leaving 12 bases between the germline ends. CDR1 is MGHRA and CDR2 is YSYEKL in the germline V gene. The CDR3 contains 14 residues. This CDR3 is CASSQAHRDNEQYF. The CDR3 nucleotides read TGCGCCAGCAGCCAAGCGCACAGGGACAACGAGCAGTACTTC.

The rearrangement uses TRBV4-1 and TRBJ2-7; 10 nucleotides align to TRBD2. Germline V gene data show CDR1 as MGHRA and CDR2 as YSYEKL. This CDR3 contains 15 residues. V shed 1 base and J 5 bases; nucleotides not matched to a gene: 5. CDR3 amino acids: CASSQVASGSNEQYF. The CDR3, as DNA: TGCGCCAGCAGCCAAGTGGCTAGCGGGAGTAACGAGCAGTACTTC.

About this clone: A read error may account for a junction end that differs from germline. The rearrangement uses TRBV5-6 and TRBJ2-3, with 7 bases aligning to TRBD2. This CDR3 is built from 14 residues. Germline CDR1 and CDR2: SGHDT and YYEEEE. DNA of the CDR3: TGTGCCAGCAGCCAGAGACCACGGGAGGATAGGCAGTATTTT. Translated: CASSQRPREDRQYF. Variable domain in full (rest from reference TRBV5-6 and TRBJ2-3): DAGVTQSPTHLIKTRGQQVTLRCSPKSGHDTVSWYQQALGQGPQFIFQYYEEEERQRGNFPDRFSGHQFPNYSSELNVNALLLGDSALYLCASSQRPREDRQYFGPGTRLTVL.

This chain uses TRBV7-8 with TRBJ2-7; D gene uncertain. V was cut by 5 bases and J by 2 bases, with 13 bases left in between. CDR3 length equals 14 residues. CDR1 and CDR2 from the germline V gene are SGHVS and FQNEAQ. The CDR3, as DNA: TGTGCCAGCAGCCAGGCCTCACCCCCCTACGAGCAGTACTTC. This gives the protein CASSQASPPYEQYF.

The chain couples TRBV5-5 to TRBJ2-7, with TRBD1 as a possible D gene (7 bases). The CDR3 is 13 amino acids. Per germline, CDR1 SGHKS and CDR2 YYEKEE (reference sequence). Trimming stripped 4 bases from V and 6 bases from J, with 14 bases between. CDR3 protein: CASSAPGDSEQYF. CDR3 DNA: TGTGCCAGCAGCGCCCCGGGGGACAGCGAGCAGTACTTC.

The CDR3 here is CASSLQGGDTQYF. As DNA, the CDR3 is TGCGCCAGCAGTTTACAGGGCGGAGATACGCAGTATTTT. The chain joins TRBV4-1 to TRBJ2-3; D may be TRBD1 (6 bases). The V end lost 6 bases, the J end lost 5 bases, and 12 bases lay between the germline ends. The CDR3 contains 13 residues. Germline CDR1 is MGHRA and CDR2 is YSYEKL.

This rearrangement joins TRBV29-1 to TRBJ2-1; 7 bases match TRBD1. This CDR3 comprises 17 residues. The V gene's germline CDR1 is SQVTM and CDR2 ANQGSEA. V shed 3 bases, J shed 4 bases, and the junction held 15 bases outside the gene matches. The CDR3 DNA reads TGCAGCGTTGAGAGACTTCAGGGGGATATGTCGTACAATGAGCAGTTCTTC. Translation gives CSVERLQGDMSYNEQFF.

The chain joins TRBV6-5 to TRBJ2-5, with 9 positions matching TRBD1. Unmatched junction bases numbered 7, after V lost 6 bases and J lost 5 bases. The CDR3 covers 14 residues. CDR1 and CDR2 (germline): MNHEY, SVGAGI. The CDR3 sequence: CASSIGTGTETQYF. The CDR3 region has the DNA TGTGCCAGCAGCATCGGGACAGGGACGGAGACCCAGTACTTC.

The J gene is TRBJ2-7, the V gene TRBV28, with D possibly matching TRBD1 (6 bases). The CDR3 runs to 15 residues. In germline, CDR1 is MDHEN, CDR2 SYDVKM. The V and J ends lost 5 bases and 2 bases respectively, with 16 bases between them. The CDR3 loop is CASSTHRVSPYEQYF. The CDR3 DNA reads TGTGCCAGCAGTACACACAGGGTTAGCCCCTACGAGCAGTACTTC.

This chain uses TRBV6-1 with TRBJ1-5, with a tentative D call TRBD1 (6 bases). Trimming stripped 7 bases from V and 6 bases from J, with 16 bases between. The V gene's germline CDR1 is MNHNS and CDR2 SASEGT. The CDR3 loop spans 14 amino acids. CDR3 residues: CASIEGGGGQPQHF. CDR3 DNA sequence: TGTGCCAGCATCGAGGGAGGGGGAGGTCAGCCCCAGCATTTT.

The gene calls are TRBV28 and TRBJ1-2; no definite D call. The CDR3 sequence is 16 residues long. Trimming removed 1 base at V and 0 bases at J, with 12 bases between. CDR1 is MDHEN, CDR2 SYDVKM, per germline. As DNA, the CDR3 is TGTGCCAGCAGTTTATCGCGGGTAGGGACTAACTATGGCTACACCTTC. Translated, it gives CASSLSRVGTNYGYTF.

In DNA, the CDR3 is TGTGCCAGCAGATCCGGGACTAGCGGGAGAATCCAAGAGACCCAGTACTTC. It is translated as CASRSGTSGRIQETQYF. The genes are TRBV28 and TRBJ2-5, with TRBD2 identical over 14 bases. Germline loops: CDR1 MDHEN, CDR2 SYDVKM. The V gene end was trimmed by 6 bases and the J gene end by 1 base; junction bases not matched to a gene: 7. The CDR3 is 17 amino acids. The full variable domain, rest sourced from reference TRBV28 and TRBJ2-5, is DVKVTQSSRYLVKRTGEKVFLECVQDMDHENMFWYRQDPGLGLRLIYFSYDVKMKEKGDIPEGYSVSREKKERFSLILESASTNQTSMYLCASRSGTSGRIQETQYFGPGTRLLVL.

This clone was observed a few times. The V gene is TRBV13, the J gene TRBJ1-2, with D unresolved. The CDR3 runs 17 residues. Trimming removed 3 bases from V and 4 bases from J, with 21 bases in between. Per germline, CDR1 PRHDT and CDR2 FYEKMQ (reference sequence). The CDR3 coding sequence is TGTGCCAGCAGCTTCCGCCCCCGGGGTAGCAACCCCTATGGCTACACCTTC. It codes for CASSFRPRGSNPYGYTF.

The chain carries TRBV6-1 and TRBJ2-1, with D maybe TRBD2 (6 bases). The germline V gene encodes CDR1 MNHNS and CDR2 SASEGT. Trimming removed 0 bases from V and 13 bases from J, with 19 bases in between. The CDR3 has 15 amino acids. The CDR3 here is CASSEAGEESFSQFF. In nucleotides, the CDR3 is TGTGCCAGCAGTGAAGCAGGGGAGGAGTCCTTTTCTCAGTTCTTC.

This chain connects TRBV4-1 to TRBJ1-3; TRBD1 matches 7 bases. The CDR3 extends over 16 amino acids. The J segment lost 3 bases and the V segment lost 4 bases, leaving 9 bases of the junction unmatched. Germline CDR1 and CDR2: MGHRA and YSYEKL. CDR3 in amino acids: CASSLLTGVGGNTIYF. The CDR3 DNA reads TGCGCCAGCAGCCTACTAACAGGGGTGGGTGGAAACACCATATATTTT.

V gene TRBV7-2 combines with J gene TRBJ1-5; D gene uncertain. Germline CDR1 reads SGHTA; CDR2 reads FQGNSA. This CDR3 has 15 amino acids. V dropped 1 base and J dropped 3 bases, with 10 bases sitting between them. The CDR3 loop reads CASSLGGLANQPQHF. Written as DNA, the CDR3 is TGTGCCAGCAGCTTAGGAGGGCTGGCCAATCAGCCCCAGCATTTT. Together with reference TRBV7-2 and TRBJ1-5, the CDR3 gives the full variable domain: GAGVSQSPSNKVTEKGKDVELRCDPISGHTALYWYRQSLGQGLEFLIYFQGNSAPDKSGLPSDRFSAERTGGSVSTLTIQRTQQEDSAVYLCASSLGGLANQPQHFGDGTRLSIL.

The J gene is TRBJ2-5, the V gene TRBV2; 9 bases are a match to TRBD2. Per germline, CDR1 SNHLY and CDR2 FYNNEI. V lost 9 bases and J lost 4; bases outside the gene matches: 6. This CDR3 is built from 13 residues. CDR3: CARLAGDRETQYF. CDR3 sequence (DNA): TGTGCCAGATTAGCGGGAGACAGAGAGACCCAGTACTTC.

The J gene is TRBJ2-3, the V gene TRBV7-8, with D perhaps matching TRBD2 (5 bases). Trimming removed 4 bases at V and 3 bases at J, with 8 bases between. The length of the CDR3 is 13 residues. From germline, CDR1 is SGHVS and CDR2 FQNEAQ. The CDR3, as DNA: TGTGCCAGCAGCTCTGGGAGAACAGATACGCAGTATTTT. Amino acids: CASSSGRTDTQYF.

The rearrangement links TRBV5-1 to TRBJ2-2; D call uncertain. The germline gives CDR1 SGHRS, CDR2 YFSETQ. The CDR3 runs to 13 residues. V was shortened by 2 bases and J by 9 bases, with 11 bases between the two germline ends. In nucleotides, the CDR3 is TGCGCCAGCAGCTTAGCAAATTTCAGGGAGCTGTTTTTT. It specifies CASSLANFRELFF. Full variable domain (rest looked up from reference TRBV5-1 and TRBJ2-2): KAGVTQTPRYLIKTRGQQVTLSCSPISGHRSVSWYQQTPGQGLQFLFEYFSETQRNKGNFPGRFSGRQFSNSRSEMNVSTLELGDSALYLCASSLANFRELFFGEGSRLTVL.

The chain couples TRBV6-1 to TRBJ2-5; maybe TRBD1 (7 bases). The length of the CDR3 is 13 residues. CDR1 and CDR2 from the germline V gene are MNHNS and SASEGT. V shed 4 bases and J shed 3 bases, with 9 bases lying between them. The DNA of the CDR3 is TGTGCCAGCAGTGGCGGGACAGAAGAGACCCAGTACTTC. It yields the protein CASSGGTEETQYF.

This chain links TRBV13 with TRBJ1-3; 8 bases map to TRBD1. The CDR3 is made up of 16 amino acids. V shed 0 bases, J shed 3 bases, and the junction held 4 bases outside the gene matches. The V gene's germline CDR1 is PRHDT and CDR2 FYEKMQ (reference sequence). CDR3 sequence (DNA): TGTGCCAGCAGCTTAGGGACAGGGGTTAGTGGAAACACCATATATTTT. Its protein is CASSLGTGVSGNTIYF.

The rearrangement links TRBV27 to TRBJ2-7; perhaps TRBD1 as D (6 bases). This CDR3 is built from 14 residues. Trimming left V 5 bases short and J 1 base short, with 12 bases between. The germline V gene encodes CDR1 MNHEY and CDR2 SMNVEV (reference sequence). The CDR3 DNA sequence: TGTGCCAGCAGTCGAAGGGGACAATCCTACGAGCAGTACTTC. Protein sequence: CASSRRGQSYEQYF.